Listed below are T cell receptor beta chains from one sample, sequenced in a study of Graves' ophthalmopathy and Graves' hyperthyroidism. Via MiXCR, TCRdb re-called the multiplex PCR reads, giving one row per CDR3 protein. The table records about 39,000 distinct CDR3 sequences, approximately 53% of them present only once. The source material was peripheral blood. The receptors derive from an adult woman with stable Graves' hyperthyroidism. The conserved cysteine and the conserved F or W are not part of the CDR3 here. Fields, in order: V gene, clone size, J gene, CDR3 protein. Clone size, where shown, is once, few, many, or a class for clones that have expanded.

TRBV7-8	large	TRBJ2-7	ASSYTGHEQY
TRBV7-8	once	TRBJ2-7	ASSFRTGGNEQY
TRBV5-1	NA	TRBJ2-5	ASRQGEWETQY
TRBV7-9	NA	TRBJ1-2	ASSLRDRGWYGYT
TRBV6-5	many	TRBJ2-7	ASSRKREGPYEQY
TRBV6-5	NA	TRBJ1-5	ASSYLGSNQPQH
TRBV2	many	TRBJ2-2	ASTRGGTGELF
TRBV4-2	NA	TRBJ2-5	ASSQGDSQETQY
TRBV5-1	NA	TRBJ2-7	ASSGTSGSSYEQY
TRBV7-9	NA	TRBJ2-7	ASSLARY
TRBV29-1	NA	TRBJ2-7	SVVGQY
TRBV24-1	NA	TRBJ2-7	ATSDSDRAREQY
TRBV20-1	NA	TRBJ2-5	SASSPVAGRQETQY
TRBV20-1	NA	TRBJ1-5	SARDPGTGNNQPQH
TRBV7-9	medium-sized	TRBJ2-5	ASSFYQETQY
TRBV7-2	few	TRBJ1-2	ASSLAPDRPYGYT
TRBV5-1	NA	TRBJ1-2	ASSLSGGDYGYT
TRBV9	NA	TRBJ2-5	ASSLGQAPRETQY
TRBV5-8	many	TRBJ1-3	ASSSRQGPSGNTIY
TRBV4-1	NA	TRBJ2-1	ASSSRDRGSYNEQF
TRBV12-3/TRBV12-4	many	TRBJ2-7	ASSTGVAFSYEQY
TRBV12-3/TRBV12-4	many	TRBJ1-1	ASSLAGTGGGTEAF